This T cell receptor (beta chain) was sequenced in a study of CD8 T cells in Susac syndrome. CDR1 is SQVTM, CDR2 ANQGSEA, per germline. The CDR3 length is 13 residues. The V end lost 4 bases, the J end lost 0 bases, and 7 bases lay between the germline ends. The authors reverse transcribed roughly 0.5 to 1 ug RNA with random hexamers. Each CDR3 protein is one row after TCRdb ran MiXCR on the immunoSEQ multiplex PCR reads. The sample includes about 120,000 distinct CDR3 sequences, just under 95% of them seen just once. CD8+ and CD4+ blood T cells underwent TCR beta sequencing. This clonotype was obtained from a human donor with Susac syndrome. The chain combines TRBV29-1 with TRBJ2-4; D call uncertain. Specimen: CD8+ T cells from PBMCs. The CDR3 here is CSVVWEAKNIQYF. The CDR3 DNA reads as TGCAGCGTTGTATGGGAAGCCAAAAACATTCAGTACTTC. Combining the CDR3 with reference TRBV29-1 and TRBJ2-4 gives the whole variable domain SAVISQKPSRDICQRGTSLTIQCQVDSQVTMMFWYRQQPGQSLTLIATANQGSEATYESGFVIDKFPISRPNLTFSTLTVSNMSPEDSSIYLCSVVWEAKNIQYFGAGTRLSVL.